Listed here are 9 T cell receptor beta chains from one sample, sequenced in a study of memory CD4+ T cells and cytomegalovirus serostatus. The table came from immunoSEQ multiplex PCR; TCRdb's copy has only in-frame clones and leaves some out. The sample consists of about 75,000 clones, about 73% of them appearing once. Single viable CD3+CD4+CD8-CD45RO+ cells were sorted as the memory CD4+ T cells. Sequencing used memory CD4+ T cells from blood. Source of these receptors: an adult in good health and CMV-seropositive.

The chain has TRBV6-6 and TRBJ2-7; D not certain. V shed 2 bases and J shed 0 bases, with 5 bases lying between them. This CDR3 region has 13 residues. From germline, CDR1 is MNHNY and CDR2 SVGAGI (reference sequence). The CDR3 DNA follows: TGTGCCAGCAGTTACGCCGTCTCCTACGAGCAGTACTTC. Translating it yields CASSYAVSYEQYF.

This clone was seen a handful of times. The CDR3 sequence is CASSLNGQFYGYTF. The CDR3 nucleotides read TGTGCCAGCAGCTTGAACGGACAGTTCTATGGCTACACCTTC. V and J are TRBV5-6 and TRBJ1-2, with D perhaps TRBD1 (6 bases). This CDR3 is built from 14 residues. CDR1 is SGHDT, CDR2 YYEEEE, per germline. V was trimmed by 1 base and J by 4 bases, leaving 11 bases between them.

The CDR3 loop reads CASSLERNYGYTF. In DNA, the CDR3 is TGTGCCAGCAGCTTAGAAAGGAACTATGGCTACACCTTC. The gene calls are TRBV11-3 and TRBJ1-2; D ambiguous. In germline, CDR1 is SGHNT, CDR2 YENEEA. Between the trimmed V and J ends, which lost 0 bases and 2 bases, there was a span of 4 bases. This CDR3 has 13 residues.

This chain connects TRBV30 to TRBJ2-7, with D perhaps TRBD2 (6 bases). This CDR3 has 15 amino acids. In germline, CDR1 is GTSNPN, CDR2 SVGIG (reference sequence). V was shortened by 0 bases and J by 4 bases, with 16 bases between the two germline ends. CDR3 sequence: CAWSVLAPRRYEQYF. CDR3 DNA sequence: TGTGCCTGGAGTGTACTAGCTCCCCGAAGGTACGAGCAGTACTTC.

The J gene is TRBJ1-1, the V gene TRBV18; 8 bases fit TRBD1. Unmatched junction bases numbered 7, after V lost 6 bases and J lost 4 bases. The CDR3 runs 14 residues. Germline V gene data show CDR1 as KGHSH and CDR2 as LQKENI. The CDR3 here is CASSMRQGATEAFF. CDR3 nucleotides: TGTGCCAGCTCGATGCGGCAGGGGGCCACTGAAGCTTTCTTT. The full variable domain, rest sourced from reference TRBV18 and TRBJ1-1, is NAGVMQNPRHLVRRRGQEARLRCSPMKGHSHVYWYRQLPEEGLKFMVYLQKENIIDESGMPKERFSAEFPKEGPSILRIQQVVRGDSAAYFCASSMRQGATEAFFGQGTRLTVV.

Ten or more counts support this clone. The chain links TRBV10-1 to TRBJ2-2; possibly TRBD2 for D (6 bases). The germline V and J ends were trimmed by 2 bases and 2 bases, with 9 bases remaining between them. Germline V gene lookup returns CDR1 WNHNN and CDR2 SYGVQD (reference sequence). This CDR3 has 15 residues. Here the CDR3 reads CASSEASENTGELFF. CDR3 sequence (DNA): TGCGCCAGCAGTGAGGCTAGCGAAAACACCGGGGAGCTGTTTTTT.

Comment on this clone: This same CDR3 is encoded by further DNA sequences in the sample. V is TRBV11-2 and J is TRBJ1-3; D unclear. CDR1 and CDR2 from the germline V gene are SGHAT and FQNNGV. Deletions cut 3 bases from V and 0 bases from J, with 3 bases between. This CDR3 region has 13 residues. In DNA, the CDR3 is TGTGCCAGCAGCTTTAACTCTGGAAACACCATATATTTT. This translates into CASSFNSGNTIYF.

The chain joins TRBV2 to TRBJ2-5; D unclear. Germline CDR1 reads SNHLY; CDR2 reads FYNNEI. The CDR3 sequence is 18 residues long. V was clipped by 1 base and J by 2 bases, with 20 bases between them. The CDR3 coding sequence is TGTGCCAGCAGTGAAGGACGATCAGACGAGATAAAACAAGAGACCCAGTACTTC. Translating gives CASSEGRSDEIKQETQYF.

V is TRBV30 and J is TRBJ2-2; 12 bases are a match to TRBD2. The CDR3 has 14 amino acids. The J segment lost 2 bases and the V segment lost 8 bases, leaving 3 bases of the junction unmatched. Per the germline V gene, CDR1 is GTSNPN and CDR2 is SVGIG (reference sequence). The CDR3 region is CAGTSGFNTGELFF. As DNA, the CDR3 is TGTGCCGGGACTAGCGGGTTTAACACCGGGGAGCTGTTTTTT.